These 15 T cell receptor beta chains came from one sample sequenced in a study of blood T cell repertoires in COVID-19. Sequencing was performed with immunoSEQ multiplex PCR; in TCRdb, only in-frame clones are kept and a portion is missing. The sample contains 150,000 to 200,000 clones, about 93% of which appear only once. Sequenced input: peripheral blood. The receptors were gathered from a woman aged 50 to 60 with acute or convalescent COVID-19.

V and J are TRBV15 and TRBJ1-2; D is perhaps TRBD1 (6 bases). Germline assignment: CDR1 LNHNV and CDR2 YYDKDF (reference sequence). CDR3 size: 15 residues. The V and J ends lost 0 bases and 4 bases respectively, with 12 bases between them. CDR3: CATSRDRGVFYGYTF. The CDR3 DNA sequence: TGTGCCACCAGCAGAGACAGGGGAGTATTCTATGGCTACACCTTC.

The genes are TRBV10-2 and TRBJ1-2; 7 bases are shared with TRBD1. Germline trimming cut 5 bases from V and 4 bases from J; bases unmatched to any gene: 4. This CDR3 has 13 residues. CDR1 WSHSY and CDR2 SAAADI come from the germline V gene. The CDR3 nucleotides read TGCGCCAGCAGTAACAGACAGGGCTATGGCTACACCTTC. Its translation is CASSNRQGYGYTF.

The rearrangement joins TRBV6-6 to TRBJ1-4; D is undetermined. Germline V CDR1 and CDR2: MNHNY, SVGAGI (reference sequence). The CDR3 contains 15 residues. Trimming removed 2 bases at V and 6 bases at J, with 13 bases between. Here the CDR3 reads CASSYTRSRDEKLFF. CDR3 DNA sequence: TGTGCCAGCAGTTACACGAGGAGCCGGGATGAAAAACTGTTTTTT.

V and J are TRBV7-3 and TRBJ1-5; unclear D gene. The CDR3 loop spans 16 amino acids. Germline V lookup: CDR1 SGHTA, CDR2 FQGTGA. With 5 bases removed from V and 4 bases from J, the gap between germline ends came to 18 bases. DNA for the CDR3: TGTGCCAGCAGCCCAGAAAGTAACCGGGTAAATCAGCCCCAGCATTTT. It codes for CASSPESNRVNQPQHF.

The chain combines TRBV5-6 with TRBJ2-7, with D tentatively TRBD2 (5 bases). This CDR3 comprises 16 residues. CDR1 SGHDT and CDR2 YYEEEE come from the germline V gene. V was pared by 0 bases and J by 2 bases, with 15 bases between. CDR3 in DNA: TGTGCCAGCAGCTTGGTCGGCAGACTACAAACCTACGAGCAGTACTTC. Translated: CASSLVGRLQTYEQYF.

The rearrangement uses TRBV7-2 and TRBJ2-1, with TRBD2 identical over 8 bases. After removal of 1 base from V and 7 bases from J, the junction contained 6 bases not matched to a gene. CDR1 and CDR2 (germline): SGHTA, FQGNSA. CDR3 length equals 15 residues. The CDR3 is CASSLVAGGGNEQFF. The CDR3 DNA is TGTGCCAGCAGCTTAGTGGCGGGGGGAGGGAATGAGCAGTTCTTC.

This sequence joins TRBV2 and TRBJ2-5; possibly TRBD2 for D (7 bases). The CDR3 has 15 residues. CDR1 and CDR2 (germline): SNHLY, FYNNEI. V shed 7 bases and J shed 2 bases, with 17 bases lying between them. As DNA, the CDR3 is TGTGCCAGCATTGAGGGGGGGCTTGCACAAGAGACCCAGTACTTC. Residues: CASIEGGLAQETQYF.

V usage is TRBV27 and J usage is TRBJ1-1, with D tentatively TRBD1 (6 bases). Trimming took 2 bases from V and 5 from J, leaving 18 bases between them. The CDR3 length is 16 residues. Germline assignment: CDR1 MNHEY and CDR2 SMNVEV (reference sequence). CDR3 sequence (DNA): TGTGCCAGCAGTTTAGATTTGGGGGGGCGAGGTACTGAAGCTTTCTTT. It is translated as CASSLDLGGRGTEAFF.

The rearrangement joins TRBV2 to TRBJ1-3; 7 positions agree with TRBD1. The CDR3 totals 14 residues. The V gene end was trimmed by 7 bases and the J gene end by 4 bases; junction bases not matched to a gene: 7. CDR1 is SNHLY, CDR2 FYNNEI, per germline. CDR3 DNA sequence: TGTGCCAGCACTGACAGGGATAAGGGAAACACCATATATTTT. Translation: CASTDRDKGNTIYF.

Written as DNA, the CDR3 is TGTGCCACCAGTGATCGACTAGCGGGTAGAACCGGGAACACCGGGGAGCTGTTTTTT. Protein product: CATSDRLAGRTGNTGELFF. The chain carries TRBV24-1 and TRBJ2-2; TRBD2 aligns across 10 bases. V was clipped by 3 bases and J by 1 base; unmatched bases: 10. In germline, CDR1 is KGHDR, CDR2 SFDVKD. This CDR3 comprises 19 residues.

Only one count was recorded for this clone. The chain combines TRBV28 with TRBJ1-6, with 11 bases fitting TRBD1. V was pared by 2 bases and J by 7 bases, with 4 bases of the junction left unmatched. The CDR3 is made up of 16 amino acids. The germline CDR1 and CDR2 sequences are MDHEN and SYDVKM. The CDR3 bases are TGTGCCAGCAGTTTACAGCGGGACAGGGGGAATTCACCCCTCCACTTT. This sequence encodes CASSLQRDRGNSPLHF.

The J gene is TRBJ1-3, the V gene TRBV5-8; D may be TRBD1 (6 bases). V was cut by 6 bases and J by 5 bases, with 15 bases left in between. CDR1 is SGHTS and CDR2 is YDEGEE in the germline V gene. This CDR3 is 14 amino acids long. The CDR3 DNA is TGTGCCAGCACTCCGGTCGACAGGAGAAACACCATATATTTT. The encoded protein is CASTPVDRRNTIYF. The variable domain in full, completed from reference TRBV5-8 and TRBJ1-3, reads EAGVTQSPTHLIKTRGQQATLRCSPISGHTSVYWYQQALGLGLQFLLWYDEGEERNRGNFPPRFSGRQFPNYSSELNVNALELEDSALYLCASTPVDRRNTIYFGEGSWLTVV.

The chain couples TRBV2 to TRBJ2-7; TRBD1 matches at 7 bases. The germline CDR1 and CDR2 sequences are SNHLY and FYNNEI. Trimming cost V 3 bases and J 2 bases; bases outside gene matches: 1. The CDR3 is 13 amino acids. CDR3 coding DNA: TGTGCCAGCAGTGAGGGACAGCCCTACGAGCAGTACTTC. Residues: CASSEGQPYEQYF.

This rearrangement joins TRBV10-2 to TRBJ2-7; D may be TRBD1 (5 bases). V shed 2 bases and J shed 5 bases, with 13 bases lying between them. This CDR3 contains 14 residues. Germline lookup yields CDR1 WSHSY and CDR2 SAAADI. The CDR3 nucleotides are TGCGCCAGCAGTGAGGTGGGGCTTTGGGACGAGCAGTACTTC. This translates into CASSEVGLWDEQYF.

The chain recombines TRBV3-1 (or the pseudogene TRBV3-2) with TRBJ1-3; unclear D gene. Deletions cut 0 bases from V and 4 bases from J, with 13 bases between. The CDR3 extends over 16 amino acids. Germline loops: CDR1 LGHDT, CDR2 YNNKEL (reference sequence). The chain's CDR3 is CASSQDGISRGNTIYF. CDR3 DNA sequence: TGTGCCAGCAGCCAAGACGGGATCTCTCGGGGAAACACCATATATTTT.